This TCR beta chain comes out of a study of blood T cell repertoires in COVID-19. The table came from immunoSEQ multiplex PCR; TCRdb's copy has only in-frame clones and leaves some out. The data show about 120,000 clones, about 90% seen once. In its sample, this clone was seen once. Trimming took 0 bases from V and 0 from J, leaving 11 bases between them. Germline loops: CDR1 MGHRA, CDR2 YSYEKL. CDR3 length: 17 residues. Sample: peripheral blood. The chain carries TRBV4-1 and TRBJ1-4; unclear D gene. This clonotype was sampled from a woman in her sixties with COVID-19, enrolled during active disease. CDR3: CASSQDGRLATNEKLFF. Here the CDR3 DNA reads TGCGCCAGCAGCCAAGACGGCAGACTCGCAACTAATGAAAAACTGTTTTTT.